What follows are 32 T cell receptor beta chains derived from one specimen sequenced in a study of cytomegalovirus exposure and HLA in healthy donors. The PCR had 60 Vbeta and 13 Jbeta primers. Profiled with immunoSEQ multiplex PCR; TCRdb holds only in-frame clones, not every one. The data show around 100,000 clones, with roughly 80% seen just once and approximately 3.7% held by the top ten. Material for sequencing was PBMCs. These receptors all come from a man in his forties or fifties in good health and CMV-seropositive.

The J gene is TRBJ2-3, the V gene TRBV18, with TRBD1 identical over 7 bases. The junction had 8 bases not matched to a gene; V was cut back by 1 base and J by 4 bases. The CDR3 contains 16 residues. The germline V gene has CDR1 KGHSH and CDR2 LQKENI. The CDR3 nucleotides are TGTGCCAGCTCACCACGCGACAGGGTTGGGGCAGATACGCAGTATTTT. Translation gives CASSPRDRVGADTQYF.

This CDR3 reads CASSQERETEAFF. In DNA form, the CDR3 reads TGTGCCAGCAGCCAAGAGAGGGAAACTGAAGCTTTCTTT. The chain is built from TRBV11-3 and TRBJ1-1, with D hard to call. This CDR3 comprises 13 residues. Germline loops: CDR1 SGHNT, CDR2 YENEEA. V was pared by 5 bases and J by 5 bases, with 12 bases between.

The CDR3 loop reads CAWSVRRGGYTF. The DNA for the CDR3 is TGTGCCTGGAGTGTACGGAGAGGTGGCTACACCTTC. The V call is TRBV30, the J call TRBJ1-2; D gene unclear. The ends were cut back, 0 bases at V and 7 bases at J, with 9 bases in the middle. The length of the CDR3 is 12 residues. Germline CDR1 is GTSNPN and CDR2 is SVGIG (reference sequence).

This clone appeared once. The V call is TRBV6-1, the J call TRBJ2-7, with a tentative D call TRBD2 (5 bases). Germline V gene lookup returns CDR1 MNHNS and CDR2 SASEGT. V lost 3 bases and J lost 3, with 9 bases in between. This CDR3 is 13 amino acids long. The CDR3 sequence: CASSDTGYYEQYF. CDR3 sequence (DNA): TGTGCCAGCAGTGACACGGGGTACTACGAGCAGTACTTC.

The chain combines TRBV7-9 with TRBJ1-3; D remains unclear. This CDR3 comprises 14 residues. CDR1 and CDR2 from the germline V gene are SEHNR and FQNEAQ (reference sequence). Trimming took off 1 base at V and 4 bases at J, with 8 bases between the two ends. DNA for the CDR3: TGTGCCAGCAGCTTAGGGGCACACGGAAACACCATATATTTT. Encoded protein: CASSLGAHGNTIYF.

To note about this clone: One end of the junction does not line up with germline, which may come from a read error. The chain joins TRBV7-9 to TRBJ1-1, with TRBD1 identical over 10 bases. The germline CDR1 and CDR2 sequences are SEHNR and FQNEAQ (reference sequence). The CDR3 length is 18 residues. The chain's CDR3 is CSSSPPWTGGGMNTEAFF. DNA of the CDR3: TGTTCCAGCAGCCCCCCTTGGACAGGGGGTGGAATGAACACTGAAGCTTTCTTT.

The chain has TRBV5-4 and TRBJ2-5; 8 nucleotides match TRBD2. Judging by the DNA end, TRBJ2-7 fits better; the J call may be wrong. The CDR3 is 14 amino acids. CDR1 and CDR2 from the germline V gene are SGHNT and YYREEE (reference sequence). Here the CDR3 DNA reads TGTGCCAGCAGCGTGATAGCGGGAAGCTACGAGCAGTACTTC. Amino acids: CASSVIAGSYEQYF.

The chain joins TRBV28 to TRBJ2-1, with TRBD1 matching 9 bases. The CDR3 sequence is 16 residues long. The V and J ends lost 2 bases and 7 bases, in that order; junction bases with no gene match: 9. Germline V gene lookup returns CDR1 MDHEN and CDR2 SYDVKM. CDR3 sequence: CASSLTGQGTWNEQFF. The CDR3 DNA is TGTGCCAGCAGTTTAACCGGACAGGGGACATGGAATGAGCAGTTCTTC.

V gene TRBV6-1 combines with J gene TRBJ2-7; D is undetermined. This CDR3 region has 13 residues. Germline loops: CDR1 MNHNS, CDR2 SASEGT. V was shortened by 2 bases and J by 4 bases, with 9 bases between the two germline ends. The CDR3 spells CASSETRLYEQYF. CDR3 DNA: TGTGCCAGCAGTGAAACTCGCCTATACGAGCAGTACTTC.

This chain joins TRBV12-5 and TRBJ1-1; D is possibly TRBD1 (6 bases). The CDR3 runs 14 residues. Germline assignment: CDR1 LGHNT and CDR2 FRNRAP. The V gene lost 0 bases and the J gene lost 2 bases, with 7 bases spanning the gap. The CDR3 sequence: CASGLVQGNTEAFF. CDR3 in DNA: TGTGCTAGTGGTTTGGTACAGGGTAACACTGAAGCTTTCTTT. The entire variable domain, with the rest obtained from reference TRBV12-5 and TRBJ1-1, is as follows: DARVTQTPRHKVTEMGQEVTMRCQPILGHNTVFWYRQTMMQGLELLAYFRNRAPLDDSGMPKDRFSAEMPDATLATLKIQPSEPRDSAVYFCASGLVQGNTEAFFGQGTRLTVV.

This clone was seen only a few times. The chain combines TRBV28 with TRBJ2-1; TRBD2 is a possible D gene (5 bases). This CDR3 is 15 amino acids long. Trimming cost V 7 bases and J 6 bases, with 19 bases left between them. The germline V gene has CDR1 MDHEN and CDR2 SYDVKM. This chain's CDR3 is CASKLSGAAFNEQFF. DNA of the CDR3: TGTGCCAGCAAACTCAGCGGAGCCGCTTTCAATGAGCAGTTCTTC. The complete variable domain, with remaining parts taken from reference TRBV28 and TRBJ2-1, reads DVKVTQSSRYLVKRTGEKVFLECVQDMDHENMFWYRQDPGLGLRLIYFSYDVKMKEKGDIPEGYSVSREKKERFSLILESASTNQTSMYLCASKLSGAAFNEQFFGPGTRLTVL.

The chain recombines TRBV4-1 with TRBJ2-3; the D is unclear. Germline V gives CDR1 MGHRA, CDR2 YSYEKL. The V and J ends lost 4 bases and 4 bases respectively, with 12 bases between them. This CDR3 comprises 14 residues. In nucleotides, the CDR3 is TGCGCCAGCAGCCTACTCGAGTTGTCAGATACGCAGTATTTT. Translation gives CASSLLELSDTQYF.

Of note for this clone: The junction differs from germline at one of its ends, possibly a read error. V usage is TRBV10-1 and J usage is TRBJ2-5, with D perhaps matching TRBD1 (5 bases). This CDR3 has 14 residues. Germline CDR1 is WNHNN and CDR2 is SYGVQD (reference sequence). CDR3 protein: CASSEGQGQGTQYF. Here the CDR3 DNA reads TGCGCCAGCAGTGAGGGGCAGGGTCAAGGGACCCAGTACTTC.

The table lists this clone with a count of one. The rearrangement links TRBV30 to TRBJ2-5; 7 bases align to TRBD1. The CDR3 totals 14 residues. CDR1 is GTSNPN, CDR2 SVGIG, per germline (reference sequence). J gave up 2 bases and V 4 bases, and 7 bases lay outside the gene matches. CDR3 in DNA: TGTGCCTGGACTACTTGGGACAGTCAAGAGACCCAGTACTTC. The encoded protein is CAWTTWDSQETQYF. The full variable domain, completed using reference TRBV30 and TRBJ2-5, is SQTIHQWPATLVQPVGSPLSLECTVEGTSNPNLYWYRQAAGRGLQLLFYSVGIGQISSEVPQNLSASRPQDRQFILSSKKLLLSDSGFYLCAWTTWDSQETQYFGPGTRLLVL.

The rearrangement joins TRBV7-2 to TRBJ1-3; no clear D gene. V lost 1 base and J 2 bases, leaving 9 bases between the germline ends. Germline V gives CDR1 SGHTA, CDR2 FQGNSA. The CDR3 consists of 15 residues. CDR3 amino acids: CASSLDIVAGNTIYF. The DNA of the CDR3 is TGTGCCAGCAGCTTAGATATCGTCGCTGGAAACACCATATATTTT.

Comment on this clone: This CDR3 is also generated by other DNA sequences in the sample. The V gene is TRBV11-3, the J gene TRBJ1-1; D not resolved. This CDR3 comprises 13 residues. CDR1 is SGHNT and CDR2 is YENEEA in the germline V gene. V shed 5 bases and J shed 1 base, with 8 bases lying between them. CDR3 protein: CASSLGGNTEAFF. The CDR3 bases are TGTGCCAGCAGCCTAGGAGGGAACACTGAAGCTTTCTTT. The whole variable domain, filled in from reference TRBV11-3 and TRBJ1-1, reads EAGVVQSPRYKIIEKKQPVAFWCNPISGHNTLYWYLQNLGQGPELLIRYENEEAVDDSQLPKDRFSAERLKGVDSTLKIQPAELGDSAVYLCASSLGGNTEAFFGQGTRLTVV.

This chain joins TRBV2 and TRBJ2-3; D might be TRBD2 (6 bases). The CDR3 covers 15 residues. Germline assignment: CDR1 SNHLY and CDR2 FYNNEI. V shed 3 bases and J shed 3 bases, with 13 bases lying between them. The CDR3 DNA reads as TGTGCCAGCAGTGACTCGGGGGTCGGGACAGATACGCAGTATTTT. Its translation is CASSDSGVGTDTQYF.

The sample holds one count of this clone. The gene calls are TRBV6-4 and TRBJ2-1; D is possibly TRBD2 (5 bases). Per the germline V gene, CDR1 is MRHNA and CDR2 is SNTAGT. V gave up 6 bases and J gave up 7 bases, with 16 bases separating them. The CDR3 covers 14 residues. CDR3 DNA sequence: TGTGCCAGCAGCCCAACTAGGGTGAGGAATGAGCAGTTCTTC. It specifies CASSPTRVRNEQFF.

This clone has more than one count but fewer than ten. The chain links TRBV2 to TRBJ1-4, with unresolved D. CDR1 is SNHLY, CDR2 FYNNEI, per germline. The CDR3 has 12 amino acids. Trimming took 6 bases from V and 4 from J, leaving 6 bases between them. Here the CDR3 DNA reads TGTGCCAGCAGAGGAGATAATGAAAAACTGTTTTTT. Residues: CASRGDNEKLFF. The variable domain in full, completed from reference TRBV2 and TRBJ1-4, reads EPEVTQTPSHQVTQMGQEVILRCVPISNHLYFYWYRQILGQKVEFLVSFYNNEISEKSEIFDDQFSVERPDGSNFTLKIRSTKLEDSAMYFCASRGDNEKLFFGSGTQLSVL.

This clone was seen only a few times. This rearrangement joins TRBV7-3 to TRBJ2-3; the match to TRBD1 covers 9 bases. V lost 2 bases and J lost 5; bases outside the gene matches: 5. The CDR3 length is 15 residues. Germline V gene sequence: CDR1 SGHTA, CDR2 FQGTGA. CDR3 protein: CASSLGGTGLDTQYF. The CDR3 DNA follows: TGTGCCAGCAGCTTAGGGGGGACAGGGCTAGATACGCAGTATTTT.

The rearrangement joins TRBV5-4 to TRBJ2-7; D is perhaps TRBD2 (6 bases). CDR3 size: 16 residues. Germline values: CDR1 SGHNT, CDR2 YYREEE (reference sequence). Trimming shortened V by 4 bases and J by 7 bases, and 24 bases separated the two germline ends. For the CDR3, the DNA is TGTGCCAGCAGCCCCGAGGTGACTAGGGGAGCAAGGGAGCAGTACTTC. Its protein product is CASSPEVTRGAREQYF.

The genes are TRBV19 and TRBJ1-2, with 10 bases matching TRBD1. Losses at the gene ends were 6 bases for V and 4 bases for J; bases not matched to a gene: 8. This CDR3 contains 15 residues. Germline V lookup: CDR1 LNHDA, CDR2 SQIVND (reference sequence). The CDR3 loop is CASSNWDRGIYGYTF. The CDR3 region has the DNA TGTGCCAGTAGCAACTGGGACAGGGGTATCTATGGCTACACCTTC.

This chain's CDR3 is CASSQPGLAGRNEQFF. The CDR3 DNA reads as TGTGCCAGCAGCCAGCCGGGACTAGCGGGTCGCAATGAGCAGTTCTTC. The rearrangement links TRBV11-2 to TRBJ2-1; 12 bases agree with TRBD2. Germline V gene sequence: CDR1 SGHAT, CDR2 FQNNGV. The CDR3 length is 16 residues. The trim removed 5 bases at V and 6 bases at J, leaving 8 bases unmatched.

The gene calls are TRBV5-1 and TRBJ2-3; 8 nucleotides line up with TRBD2. There are 15 residues in the CDR3. Germline values: CDR1 SGHRS, CDR2 YFSETQ. Unmatched junction bases numbered 10, after V lost 5 bases and J lost 5 bases. The CDR3 is CASSDPGLVGDTQYF. CDR3 coding DNA: TGCGCCAGCAGTGACCCGGGACTAGTTGGAGATACGCAGTATTTT. Drawing the rest from reference TRBV5-1 and TRBJ2-3, the complete variable domain is KAGVTQTPRYLIKTRGQQVTLSCSPISGHRSVSWYQQTPGQGLQFLFEYFSETQRNKGNFPGRFSGRQFSNSRSEMNVSTLELGDSALYLCASSDPGLVGDTQYFGPGTRLTVL.

This clone was detected only once. This sequence joins TRBV28 and TRBJ2-2; D remains ambiguous. The CDR3 length is 15 residues. Per the germline V gene, CDR1 is MDHEN and CDR2 is SYDVKM. V shed 1 base and J shed 1 base, with 7 bases lying between them. CDR3 amino acids: CASSLLRGNTGELFF. In nucleotides, the CDR3 is TGTGCCAGCAGTTTATTGAGAGGGAACACCGGGGAGCTGTTTTTT.

This clone was detected only a few times. This chain uses TRBV7-6 with TRBJ2-5; 7 bases are a match to TRBD2. V was clipped by 5 bases and J by 5 bases; unmatched bases: 8. This CDR3 has 14 residues. In germline, CDR1 is SGHVS, CDR2 FNYEAQ. This chain's CDR3 is CASSHASGRETQYF. In nucleotides, the CDR3 is TGTGCCAGCAGCCACGCTAGCGGACGGGAGACCCAGTACTTC.

The genes are TRBV6-5 and TRBJ1-4; 9 nucleotides align to TRBD1. This CDR3 contains 15 residues. Germline-derived CDR1 and CDR2 are MNHEY and SVGAGI. The V and J ends lost 0 bases and 8 bases, in that order; junction bases with no gene match: 4. For the CDR3, the DNA is TGTGCCAGCAGTTACTCGACTGGGACAGGGGAAAAACTGTTTTTT. Amino acid sequence: CASSYSTGTGEKLFF.

The chain links TRBV27 to TRBJ2-3; the D is unclear. Germline assignment: CDR1 MNHEY and CDR2 SMNVEV (reference sequence). Trimming removed 7 bases from V and 2 bases from J, with 16 bases in between. There are 15 residues in the CDR3. The CDR3 nucleotides are TGTGCCAGCACCCCCGTGGGCGACCTCACAGATACGCAGTATTTT. Protein: CASTPVGDLTDTQYF.

The chain combines TRBV10-3 with TRBJ2-7, with D maybe TRBD1 (6 bases). Germline V lookup: CDR1 ENHRY, CDR2 SYGVKD. CDR3 length: 18 residues. Between the trimmed V and J ends, which lost 6 bases and 2 bases, there was a span of 26 bases. CDR3 region: CAIRPGHPVSVVTYEQYF. Written as DNA, the CDR3 is TGTGCCATCAGGCCGGGACACCCCGTCTCGGTTGTTACCTACGAGCAGTACTTC.

The gene calls are TRBV30 and TRBJ2-1, with a tentative D call TRBD1 (5 bases). Germline V gene lookup returns CDR1 GTSNPN and CDR2 SVGIG (reference sequence). Between the trimmed V and J ends, which lost 2 bases and 3 bases, there was a span of 11 bases. CDR3 length equals 14 residues. The CDR3 DNA sequence: TGTGCCTGGAGTTACGGACAAGTCTACAATGAGCAGTTCTTC. It encodes CAWSYGQVYNEQFF. The full variable domain, completed using reference TRBV30 and TRBJ2-1, is SQTIHQWPATLVQPVGSPLSLECTVEGTSNPNLYWYRQAAGRGLQLLFYSVGIGQISSEVPQNLSASRPQDRQFILSSKKLLLSDSGFYLCAWSYGQVYNEQFFGPGTRLTVL.

About this clone: The identical CDR3 is also encoded by other nucleotide sequences in the sample. V is TRBV9 and J is TRBJ1-1; D call uncertain. Per the germline V gene, CDR1 is SGDLS and CDR2 is YYNGEE. Trimming stripped 0 bases from V and 0 bases from J, with 9 bases between. CDR3 length: 15 residues. CDR3: CASSVGGQMNTEAFF. The CDR3, as DNA: TGTGCCAGCAGCGTAGGCGGGCAGATGAACACTGAAGCTTTCTTT.

The chain's CDR3 is CAINFRETGELFF. CDR3 sequence (DNA): TGTGCCATCAATTTCAGGGAAACCGGGGAGCTGTTTTTT. This chain connects TRBV10-3 to TRBJ2-2; possible D gene TRBD1, 5 bases. Trimming removed 7 bases from V and 5 bases from J, with 11 bases in between. The CDR3 consists of 13 residues. CDR1 is ENHRY and CDR2 is SYGVKD in the germline V gene.